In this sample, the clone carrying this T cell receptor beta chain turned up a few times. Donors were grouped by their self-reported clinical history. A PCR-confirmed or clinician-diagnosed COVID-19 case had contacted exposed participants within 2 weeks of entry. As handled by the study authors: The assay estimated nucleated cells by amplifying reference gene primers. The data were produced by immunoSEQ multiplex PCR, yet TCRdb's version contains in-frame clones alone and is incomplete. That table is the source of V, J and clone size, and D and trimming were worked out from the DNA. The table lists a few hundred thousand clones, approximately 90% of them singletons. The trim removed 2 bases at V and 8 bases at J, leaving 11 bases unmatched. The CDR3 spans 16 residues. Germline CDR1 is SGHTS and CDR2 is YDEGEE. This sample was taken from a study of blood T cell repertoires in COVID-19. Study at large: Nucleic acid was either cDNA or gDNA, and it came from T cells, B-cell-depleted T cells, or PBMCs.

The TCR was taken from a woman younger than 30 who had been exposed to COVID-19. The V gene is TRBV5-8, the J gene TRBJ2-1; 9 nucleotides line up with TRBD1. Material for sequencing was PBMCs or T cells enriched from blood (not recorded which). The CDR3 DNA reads TGTGCCAGCAGCTTTTTTTCGGGACAGGGAGGCCATGAGCAGTTCTTC. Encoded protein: CASSFFSGQGGHEQFF.